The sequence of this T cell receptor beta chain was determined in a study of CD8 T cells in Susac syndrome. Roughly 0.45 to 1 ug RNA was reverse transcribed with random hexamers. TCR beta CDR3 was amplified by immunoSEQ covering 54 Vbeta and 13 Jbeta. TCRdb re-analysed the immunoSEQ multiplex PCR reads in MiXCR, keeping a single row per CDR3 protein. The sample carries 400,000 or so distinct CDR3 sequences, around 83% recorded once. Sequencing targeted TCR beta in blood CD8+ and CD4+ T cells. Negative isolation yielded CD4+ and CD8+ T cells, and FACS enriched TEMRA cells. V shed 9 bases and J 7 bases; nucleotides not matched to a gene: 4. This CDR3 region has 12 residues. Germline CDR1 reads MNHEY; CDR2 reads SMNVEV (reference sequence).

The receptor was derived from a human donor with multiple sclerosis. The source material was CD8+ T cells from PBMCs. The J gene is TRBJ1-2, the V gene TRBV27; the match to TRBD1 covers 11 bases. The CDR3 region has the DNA TGTGCCAGTCGGACAGGGGGCAGTGGCTACACCTTC. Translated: CASRTGGSGYTF.